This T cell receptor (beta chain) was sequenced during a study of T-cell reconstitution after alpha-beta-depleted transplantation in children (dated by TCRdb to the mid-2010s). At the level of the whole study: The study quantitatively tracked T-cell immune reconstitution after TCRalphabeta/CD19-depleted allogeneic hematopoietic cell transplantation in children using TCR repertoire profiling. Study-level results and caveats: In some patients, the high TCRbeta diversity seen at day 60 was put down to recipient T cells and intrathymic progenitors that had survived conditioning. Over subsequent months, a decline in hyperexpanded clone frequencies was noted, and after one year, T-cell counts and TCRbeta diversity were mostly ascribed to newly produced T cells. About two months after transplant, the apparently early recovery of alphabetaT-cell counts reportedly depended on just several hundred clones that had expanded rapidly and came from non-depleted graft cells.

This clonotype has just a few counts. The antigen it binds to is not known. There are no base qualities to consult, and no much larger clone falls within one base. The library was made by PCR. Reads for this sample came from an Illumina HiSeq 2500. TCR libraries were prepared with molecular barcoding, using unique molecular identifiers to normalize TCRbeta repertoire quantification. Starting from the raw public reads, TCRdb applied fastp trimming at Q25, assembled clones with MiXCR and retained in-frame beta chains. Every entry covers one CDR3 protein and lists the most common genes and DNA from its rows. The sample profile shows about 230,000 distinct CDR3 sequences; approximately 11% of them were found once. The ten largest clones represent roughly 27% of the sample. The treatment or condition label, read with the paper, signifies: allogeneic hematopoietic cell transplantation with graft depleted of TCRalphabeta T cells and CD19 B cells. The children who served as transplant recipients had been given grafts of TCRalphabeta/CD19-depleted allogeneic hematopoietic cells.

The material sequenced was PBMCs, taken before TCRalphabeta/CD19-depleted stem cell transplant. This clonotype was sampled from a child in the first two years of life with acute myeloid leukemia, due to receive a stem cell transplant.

CDR3 loop: CASSRKKVVGTDTQYF. The DNA sequence reads TGTGCCAGCAGCCGCAAAAAAGTCGTGGGCACAGATACGCAGTATTTT. The rearranged segments are TRBV3-1 and TRBJ2-3, with no confident D gene call. Based on the germline V gene (reference sequence), the CDR1 and CDR2 sequences are LGHDT and YNNKEL. V is cut by 4 bases and J by 1 base, and the space between the germline ends is 15 bases. The CDR3, cysteine through phenylalanine, is 16 amino acids long. Only the CDR3 part of the read is kept: 48 bases, read in frame from the first base.